Below, 7 T cell receptor beta chains from the same sample are listed, as sequenced in a study of T cell responses to AZD1222 COVID-19 vaccine (dated by TCRdb to the early 2020s). The library came from the immunoSEQ multiplex PCR assay. The table comes from immuneACCESS by way of TCRdb, which keeps in-frame sequences with V and J called. Part of the clones is missing from these tables; in studies checked, under half for an unresolved V gene and the rest for unknown reasons. This sample comprises 130,000 to 150,000 clones, around 90% of them detected only once. The top ten clones comprise approximately 3% of the sample. According to the study, the label for this sample's time point signals: baseline before first vaccination. The sample's treatment or condition label, in plain terms: meningococcal conjugate vaccine given as trial control. The source was peripheral blood, collected on day 0 of MenACWY control vaccination. These receptors were taken from an adult in good health.

The rearrangement uses TRBV15 and TRBJ1-5; 11 nucleotides agree with TRBD1. CDR1 and CDR2 (germline): LNHNV, YYDKDF (reference sequence). The CDR3 covers 15 residues. V lost 6 bases to trimming and J lost 6 bases; unmatched junction nucleotides: 7. CDR3 in amino acids: CATSKGQGVGQPQHF. In nucleotides, the CDR3 is TGTGCCACCAGTAAGGGACAGGGGGTTGGTCAGCCCCAGCATTTT.

The rearrangement joins TRBV19 to TRBJ1-1, with D tentatively TRBD1 (6 bases). V was pared by 5 bases and J by 2 bases, with 12 bases between. CDR1 and CDR2 from the germline V gene are LNHDA and SQIVND (reference sequence). This CDR3 spans 14 amino acids. As DNA, the CDR3 is TGTGCCAGTAGTGCGCAGGGGACCAACACTGAAGCTTTCTTT. It is translated as CASSAQGTNTEAFF.

Only one count was recorded for this clone. The chain uses TRBV5-5 and TRBJ1-3; D gene unclear. There are 14 residues in the CDR3. V lost 5 bases, J lost 1 base, and 10 bases lay in between. Per germline, CDR1 SGHKS and CDR2 YYEKEE (reference sequence). CDR3 in amino acids: CASRSTVSGNTIYF. CDR3 in DNA: TGTGCCAGCAGGTCCACCGTTTCTGGAAACACCATATATTTT.

This chain links TRBV5-1 with TRBJ1-1, with D maybe TRBD1 (6 bases). Trimming removed 5 bases at V and 4 bases at J, with 18 bases between. The V gene's germline CDR1 is SGHRS and CDR2 YFSETQ. CDR3 size: 15 residues. The CDR3 nucleotides read TGCGCCAGCAGTGGGACACGGGTCGGTGGCACTGAAGCTTTCTTT. It translates to CASSGTRVGGTEAFF.

The V gene is TRBV20-1, the J gene TRBJ2-5; 7 bases are shared with TRBD1. Germline V CDR1 and CDR2: DFQATT, SNEGSKA (reference sequence). The CDR3 is 15 residues long. V lost 3 bases and J lost 5; bases outside the gene matches: 12. The DNA of the CDR3 is TGCAGTGCTAGTCTGCTTTGGGACAGAGGGGAGACCCAGTACTTC. This encodes CSASLLWDRGETQYF.

The chain uses TRBV25-1 and TRBJ2-7; unclear D gene. Germline V gene data show CDR1 as MGHDK and CDR2 as SYGVNS. The CDR3 is 11 residues long. V lost 4 bases and J lost 6, with 7 bases in between. This CDR3 reads CASSALFEQYF. The CDR3, as DNA: TGTGCCAGCAGTGCCTTATTCGAGCAGTACTTC.

The sample holds one count of this clone. The chain recombines TRBV28 with TRBJ1-4, with D hard to call. Per the germline V gene, CDR1 is MDHEN and CDR2 is SYDVKM. The CDR3 totals 14 residues. V lost 4 bases and J 0 bases, leaving 6 bases between the germline ends. The CDR3 DNA reads TGTGCCAGCAGTTCTCCGGCAACTAATGAAAAACTGTTTTTT. This translates into CASSSPATNEKLFF. Drawing the rest from reference TRBV28 and TRBJ1-4, the complete variable domain is DVKVTQSSRYLVKRTGEKVFLECVQDMDHENMFWYRQDPGLGLRLIYFSYDVKMKEKGDIPEGYSVSREKKERFSLILESASTNQTSMYLCASSSPATNEKLFFGSGTQLSVL.